This T cell receptor (beta chain) is drawn from a study of control samples from healthy donors and cancer patients. This table comes from immunoSEQ multiplex PCR, and its TCRdb copy is limited to in-frame clones, with some not included. The sample has about 120,000 clones, over 80% seen once. After removal of 5 bases from V and 8 bases from J, the junction contained 24 bases not matched to a gene. The CDR3 runs 19 residues. Germline CDR1 is MNHNY and CDR2 is SVGAGI (reference sequence). This clonotype originated in a man at least 80 years old with head and neck cancer. Sample: PBMCs. The chain uses TRBV6-6 and TRBJ1-2, with 9 positions matching TRBD1. The chain's CDR3 is CASSPLMSGTGFRAKGYTF. The DNA of the CDR3 is TGTGCCAGCAGTCCGTTGATGTCCGGGACAGGGTTCAGAGCAAAGGGCTACACCTTC.